Below, 27 T cell receptor beta chains from the same sample are listed, as sequenced in a study of T-cell reconstitution after alpha-beta-depleted transplantation in children. Preparing the TCRbeta library involved the use of unique molecular identifiers. Each CDR3 protein gets one entry after TCRdb re-called the PCR reads with MiXCR. The profile shows around 600,000 distinct CDR3 sequences, 20% to 25% of them singletons. The material sequenced was PBMCs, mostly from graft donor cells, taken 360 days after TCRalphabeta/CD19-depleted stem cell transplant. These receptors originate from a boy under three years old who had a stem cell transplant for acute myeloid leukemia, so the T cells may come from the graft donor.

The V call is TRBV7-9, the J call TRBJ2-7, with 7 bases identical to TRBD2. Looked up from germline, CDR1 is SEHNR and CDR2 is FQNEAQ (reference sequence). The length of the CDR3 is 14 residues. Trimming at V came to 5 bases and at J to 3 bases, leaving 7 bases not matched to a gene. CDR3 sequence reads: CASSKPGLIYEQYF. CDR3 DNA: TGTGCCAGCAGCAAACCGGGACTAATCTACGAGCAGTACTTC.

The chain is built from TRBV21-1 and TRBJ2-5; the table assigns TRBD1, which was not confirmed against the DNA. TRBV21-1 is a pseudogene. The CDR3 has 16 amino acids. The CDR3: CANNEEDREKQETQYF. In nucleotides, the CDR3 is TGTGCCAACAACGAGGAGGACAGGGAGAAACAAGAGACCCAGTACTTC.

This clonotype has at least ten counts. The rearrangement links TRBV5-1 to TRBJ2-2; the D is unclear. Germline lookup yields CDR1 SGHRS and CDR2 YFSETQ. The length of the CDR3 is 15 residues. Trimming pared 0 bases from V and 0 bases from J, leaving 6 bases between. For the CDR3, the DNA is TGCGCCAGCAGCTTGGTTAGCCCGAACACCGGGGAGCTGTTTTTT. This codes for CASSLVSPNTGELFF.

The J gene is TRBJ1-5, the V gene TRBV20-1; D is possibly TRBD1 (5 bases). The CDR3 contains 13 residues. Trimming removed 1 base at V and 5 bases at J, with 9 bases between. The germline CDR1 and CDR2 sequences are DFQATT and SNEGSKA (reference sequence). CDR3 in amino acids: CSARADSYQPQHF. The DNA for the CDR3 is TGCAGTGCTAGAGCAGACAGTTATCAGCCCCAGCATTTT.

This clonotype was detected a few times. The rearrangement links TRBV19 to TRBJ2-1; 8 bases are a match to TRBD2. V shed 8 bases, J shed 7 bases, and the junction held 19 bases outside the gene matches. The CDR3 covers 17 residues. The germline gives CDR1 LNHDA, CDR2 SQIVND (reference sequence). The CDR3: CASRHTLGGAAVNEQFF. CDR3 in DNA: TGTGCCAGTCGCCACACCCTCGGGGGGGCGGCTGTAAATGAGCAGTTCTTC.

This chain joins TRBV20-1 and TRBJ2-7, with D perhaps TRBD1 (5 bases). The germline V and J ends were trimmed by 5 bases and 3 bases, with 14 bases remaining between them. Germline values: CDR1 DFQATT, CDR2 SNEGSKA (reference sequence). The CDR3 has 13 residues. CDR3 nucleotide sequence: TGCAGTGCTCGATCGGACACCTTCTACGAGCAGTACGTC. Its protein product is CSARSDTFYEQYV.

This rearrangement joins TRBV6-5 to TRBJ2-2; 10 positions agree with TRBD1. Trimming removed 0 bases from V and 6 bases from J; junction bases left unmatched: 7. This CDR3 comprises 17 residues. Looked up from germline, CDR1 is MNHEY and CDR2 is SVGAGI. The CDR3 is CASSYSRDRGHPGELFF. CDR3 sequence (DNA): TGTGCCAGCAGTTACTCGCGGGACAGGGGACACCCCGGGGAGCTGTTTTTT.

V gene TRBV11-1 combines with J gene TRBJ2-3; possibly TRBD1 for D (6 bases). Germline V lookup: CDR1 SGHAT, CDR2 FQDESV (reference sequence). CDR3 size: 12 residues. Trimming took off 5 bases at V and 3 bases at J, with 6 bases between the two ends. CDR3 sequence reads: CASSTGTDTQYF. CDR3 DNA: TGTGCCAGCAGCACAGGGACAGATACGCAGTATTTT.

The V and J genes are TRBV20-1 and TRBJ2-5, with D maybe TRBD2 (5 bases). In germline, CDR1 is DFQATT, CDR2 SNEGSKA (reference sequence). V was trimmed by 2 bases and J by 0 bases, leaving 7 bases between them. This CDR3 region has 13 residues. This CDR3 is CSARRENQETQYF. CDR3 sequence (DNA): TGCAGTGCTAGAAGGGAGAACCAAGAGACCCAGTACTTC.

The V call is TRBV20-1, the J call TRBJ1-4; no definite D call. This CDR3 spans 9 amino acids. Germline V gives CDR1 DFQATT, CDR2 SNEGSKA (reference sequence). V was shortened by 3 bases and J by 7 bases, with 0 bases between the two germline ends. The CDR3 region is CSASEKLFF. The CDR3 nucleotides read TGCAGTGCTAGTGAAAAACTGTTTTTT.

The chain carries TRBV6-2 or TRBV6-3 and TRBJ2-6; 10 bases map to TRBD2. V shed 5 bases, J shed 0 bases, and the junction held 7 bases outside the gene matches. The CDR3 has 18 residues. CDR1 is MNHEY and CDR2 is SVGEGT in the germline V gene. CDR3 residues: CASSLTSGVYSGANVLTF. The CDR3 coding sequence is TGTGCCAGCAGTCTTACTAGCGGGGTTTACTCTGGGGCCAACGTCCTGACTTTC.

V usage is TRBV7-9 and J usage is TRBJ1-4, with 8 bases matching TRBD1. V was pared by 5 bases and J by 8 bases, with 13 bases of the junction left unmatched. This CDR3 spans 16 amino acids. CDR1 and CDR2 (germline): SEHNR, FQNEAQ (reference sequence). The CDR3 region is CASSPDRGRIGEKLFF. The CDR3, as DNA: TGTGCCAGCAGCCCTGACAGGGGACGGATAGGAGAAAAACTGTTTTTT.

The chain uses TRBV5-1 and TRBJ2-3, with 14 positions matching TRBD2. The CDR3 has 14 residues. The germline V gene has CDR1 SGHRS and CDR2 YFSETQ. V trimming: 4 bases; J trimming: 5 bases; junction bases outside the gene matches: 0. CDR3 nucleotide sequence: TGCGCCAGCAGCGGGACTAGCGGGGGAGATACGCAGTATTTT. As protein: CASSGTSGGDTQYF.

The chain uses TRBV7-7 and TRBJ2-2; the D gene is possibly TRBD2 (6 bases). This CDR3 comprises 16 residues. V lost 2 bases, J lost 3 bases, and 13 bases lay in between. Germline V gene lookup returns CDR1 SSHAT and CDR2 FNYEAQ (reference sequence). CDR3 nucleotides: TGTGCCAGCAGCTTATTAGGAGGAGGGGACACCGGGGAGCTGTTTTTT. It codes for CASSLLGGGDTGELFF.

This clonotype showed up just a few times. The chain links TRBV12-3 or TRBV12-4 to TRBJ2-2; no definite D call. CDR3 length equals 13 residues. V lost 3 bases, J lost 8 bases, and 10 bases lay in between. CDR3 sequence: CASSFWVRGELFF. The CDR3 DNA reads as TGTGCCAGCAGTTTCTGGGTTAGGGGGGAGCTGTTTTTT.

This clonotype was detected only a few times. The chain has TRBV20-1 and TRBJ1-2; perhaps TRBD1 as D (6 bases). The germline V gene encodes CDR1 DFQATT and CDR2 SNEGSKA (reference sequence). The CDR3 is made up of 14 amino acids. Trimming left V 6 bases short and J 2 bases short, with 16 bases between. Here the CDR3 DNA reads TGCAGTGCGGAAAATGGGGGGACAAACTATGGCTACACCTTC. Its translation is CSAENGGTNYGYTF.

J is TRBJ1-1 and V is TRBV12-3 or TRBV12-4; a possible D gene is TRBD1 (6 bases). The CDR3 length is 18 residues. Trimming pared 1 base from V and 0 bases from J, leaving 18 bases between. Here the CDR3 reads CASSLGRGTIVMNTEAFF. The CDR3 nucleotides are TGTGCCAGCAGTTTAGGTCGTGGGACAATTGTCATGAACACTGAAGCTTTCTTT.

The chain recombines TRBV9 with TRBJ2-1; 8 bases line up with TRBD2. The germline gives CDR1 SGDLS, CDR2 YYNGEE. V lost 0 bases, J lost 7 bases, and 12 bases stayed unmatched. There are 17 residues in the CDR3. The CDR3 nucleotides are TGTGCCAGCAGCGTAGCCTCACAAGGGCTAGCGGGTAATGAGCAGTTCTTC. Translated: CASSVASQGLAGNEQFF.

The chain uses TRBV6-2 or TRBV6-3 and TRBJ2-1, with D perhaps assigned TRBD1 or TRBD2 (6 bases each). CDR1 MNHEY and CDR2 SVGEGT come from the germline V gene. There are 14 residues in the CDR3. V dropped 11 bases and J dropped 8 bases, with 22 bases sitting between them. The CDR3 loop reads CASRGPGAGDEQFF. Here the CDR3 DNA reads TGTGCCTCCAGGGGTCCGGGGGCCGGAGATGAGCAGTTCTTC.

This chain links TRBV20-1 with TRBJ1-1, with D possibly being TRBD1 (5 bases). Germline CDR1 is DFQATT and CDR2 is SNEGSKA (reference sequence). This CDR3 is built from 15 residues. V was pared by 1 base and J by 1 base, with 13 bases between. The CDR3 region has the DNA TGCAGTGCTAGAGGTGACAGCTTAAGGAACACTGAAGCTTTCTTT. Translation: CSARGDSLRNTEAFF.

V gene TRBV29-1 combines with J gene TRBJ2-2; tentative D call: TRBD1 (5 bases). This CDR3 has 14 residues. Germline V lookup: CDR1 SQVTM, CDR2 ANQGSEA. V lost 6 bases, J lost 0 bases, and 11 bases lay in between. The chain's CDR3 is CSVLGVPNTGELFF. The CDR3 coding sequence is TGCAGCGTCTTAGGGGTTCCGAACACCGGGGAGCTGTTTTTT.

V gene TRBV20-1 combines with J gene TRBJ1-1; D might be TRBD1 (5 bases). CDR3 length equals 12 residues. Trimming removed 3 bases from V and 6 bases from J, with 11 bases in between. CDR1 is DFQATT and CDR2 is SNEGSKA in the germline V gene (reference sequence). The CDR3 region has the DNA TGCAGTGCTAGTCCCCAGGGATCTGAAGCTTTCTTT. Translating gives CSASPQGSEAFF.

The rearrangement joins TRBV20-1 to TRBJ1-5; D gene ambiguous. Germline V gives CDR1 DFQATT, CDR2 SNEGSKA (reference sequence). This CDR3 is built from 14 residues. V lost 0 bases to trimming and J lost 3 bases, with 9 bases between them. The DNA for the CDR3 is TGCAGTGCTAGAGACAGAGTCTTCAATCAGCCCCAGCATTTT. It translates to CSARDRVFNQPQHF.

The table lists this clonotype with many counts. V is TRBV20-1 and J is TRBJ2-3; D may be TRBD2 (6 bases). Germline CDR1 and CDR2: DFQATT and SNEGSKA (reference sequence). The CDR3 is made up of 16 amino acids. Trimming took off 1 base at V and 0 bases at J, with 14 bases between the two ends. The CDR3: CSARAPGLSSTDTQYF. For the CDR3, the DNA is TGCAGTGCTAGAGCCCCAGGACTAAGCAGCACAGATACGCAGTATTTT.

This clonotype was counted between two and nine times. CDR3 DNA: TGTGCCAGCAGTCTTAATCCTCCGGGACAGGGTTGGGGAAATCAGCCCCAGCATTTT. Its protein is CASSLNPPGQGWGNQPQHF. The chain is built from TRBV6-4 and TRBJ1-5; 9 bases are a match to TRBD1. The CDR3 runs 19 residues. Germline V gene sequence: CDR1 MRHNA, CDR2 SNTAGT. V was pared by 5 bases and J by 4 bases, with 18 bases of the junction left unmatched.

This clonotype was counted ten times or more. The V and J genes are TRBV28 and TRBJ2-3; TRBD2 is a possible D gene (7 bases). This CDR3 contains 17 residues. The germline V gene has CDR1 MDHEN and CDR2 SYDVKM. V was clipped by 1 base and J by 0 bases, with 14 bases between them. The CDR3, as DNA: TGTGCCAGCAGTTTATCTGCGGGGGCTACTAGCACAGATACGCAGTATTTT. It codes for CASSLSAGATSTDTQYF.

V and J are TRBV4-1 and TRBJ2-5; D possibly matches TRBD1 or TRBD2 (6 bases each). Germline values: CDR1 MGHRA, CDR2 YSYEKL. Trimming took 1 base from V and 5 from J, leaving 20 bases between them. CDR3 length equals 17 residues. CDR3: CASSQVAGGGPGETQYF. The CDR3 DNA sequence: TGCGCCAGCAGCCAAGTAGCCGGTGGGGGGCCAGGGGAGACCCAGTACTTC.